This TCR beta chain derives from a study of blood T cell repertoires in COVID-19. Original processing methods: The authors estimated nucleated cell counts from reference gene primer amplification. The data were produced by immunoSEQ multiplex PCR, yet TCRdb's version contains in-frame clones alone and is incomplete. That table gives V, J and clone size, and the DNA gave D and trimming. The sample holds around 300,000 clones, roughly 85% seen once. The CDR3 is 14 residues long. Sequenced sample: peripheral blood. The origin of this receptor is a human donor in a cohort sampled during active COVID-19. This sequence joins TRBV1 and TRBJ1-2; the table gives TRBD1 as D, unverified against the DNA. TRBV1 is a documented pseudogene. The CDR3 region is CTSRGDRDHYGYTF. CDR3 bases: TGCACCAGCAGGGGTGACAGGGATCACTATGGCTACACCTTC.